A single sample gave rise to the 15 T cell receptor beta chains below, sequenced in a study of CD8 T cells in Susac syndrome. Random hexamers were used to reverse transcribe the RNA input (about 0.5 to 1 ug). Each CDR3 protein gets one entry after TCRdb re-called the immunoSEQ multiplex PCR reads with MiXCR. Of 100,000 to 150,000 distinct CDR3 sequences listed, approximately 94% were seen once; the top ten hold over 0.1%. Sequenced: CD4+ T cells from PBMCs. These receptors were obtained from a human donor with multiple sclerosis.

The genes are TRBV7-9 and TRBJ2-7; a possible D gene is TRBD1 (5 bases). This CDR3 is built from 14 residues. Trimming cost V 5 bases and J 5 bases, with 16 bases left between them. Germline V gene sequence: CDR1 SEHNR, CDR2 FQNEAQ (reference sequence). The DNA of the CDR3 is TGTGCCAGCAGCCGAGGTGGGGCGCGCAACGAGCAGTACTTC. Its translation: CASSRGGARNEQYF.

This sequence joins TRBV5-1 and TRBJ1-1; no reliable D call. The CDR3 sequence is 14 residues long. CDR1 and CDR2 from the germline V gene are SGHRS and YFSETQ. Trimming removed 5 bases at V and 1 base at J, with 12 bases between. The CDR3 spells CASRGSLENTEAFF. Here the CDR3 DNA reads TGCGCCAGCAGGGGTTCATTAGAGAACACTGAAGCTTTCTTT.

This clonotype appeared a single time. This rearrangement joins TRBV6-6 to TRBJ1-2; 11 bases line up with TRBD1. Germline V gives CDR1 MNHNY, CDR2 SVGAGI (reference sequence). The CDR3 runs 14 residues. After removal of 6 bases from V and 6 bases from J, the junction contained 6 bases not matched to a gene. The CDR3 loop reads CASSPGTGGDGYTF. The CDR3 nucleotides read TGTGCCAGCAGCCCAGGGACAGGGGGTGATGGCTACACCTTC.

This chain connects TRBV4-2 to TRBJ1-1, with D possibly TRBD1 on 6 matching bases. The CDR3 is made up of 18 amino acids. CDR1 LGHNA and CDR2 YNFKEQ come from the germline V gene. V lost 1 base to trimming and J lost 5 bases, with 23 bases between them. The CDR3 here is CASSQGGGRGGFRTEAFF. CDR3 DNA: TGTGCCAGCAGCCAAGGGGGAGGCAGGGGAGGTTTTCGGACTGAAGCTTTCTTT.

The chain recombines TRBV4-2 with TRBJ2-1, with 11 bases matching TRBD2. This CDR3 has 16 amino acids. With 1 base clipped from V and 4 bases from J, the junction kept 3 bases outside the gene matches. Germline V gene sequence: CDR1 LGHNA, CDR2 YNFKEQ. The CDR3 reads CASSQGTSGQYNEQFF. CDR3 nucleotide sequence: TGTGCCAGCAGCCAAGGGACTAGCGGGCAATACAATGAGCAGTTCTTC.

V gene TRBV11-2 combines with J gene TRBJ1-5; the match to TRBD1 covers 7 bases. This CDR3 is built from 20 residues. Germline values: CDR1 SGHAT, CDR2 FQNNGV. J lost 0 bases, V lost 5 bases, and 19 bases had no gene match. CDR3: CASSQRDPGQRVDSNQPQHF. Written as DNA, the CDR3 is TGTGCCAGCAGCCAACGTGATCCGGGACAGAGGGTTGATAGCAATCAGCCCCAGCATTTT.

V gene TRBV18 combines with J gene TRBJ2-2; no clear D gene. Germline V lookup: CDR1 KGHSH, CDR2 LQKENI. The CDR3 contains 15 residues. V was pared by 6 bases and J by 0 bases, with 11 bases between. This chain's CDR3 is CASSPSSPNTGELFF. In nucleotides, the CDR3 is TGTGCCAGCTCTCCCAGCAGCCCGAACACCGGGGAGCTGTTTTTT.

V is TRBV7-9 and J is TRBJ2-2; 9 bases match TRBD1. CDR3 length equals 13 residues. V trimming: 9 bases; J trimming: 1 base; junction bases outside the gene matches: 0. Germline CDR1 is SEHNR and CDR2 is FQNEAQ (reference sequence). CDR3 sequence reads: CARDRGNTGELFF. DNA of the CDR3: TGTGCCAGGGACAGGGGGAACACCGGGGAGCTGTTTTTT.

This chain links TRBV7-9 with TRBJ2-5; D is possibly TRBD1 or TRBD2 (5 bases each). This CDR3 has 15 amino acids. The germline gives CDR1 SEHNR, CDR2 FQNEAQ (reference sequence). V was cut by 1 base and J by 5 bases, with 14 bases left in between. CDR3 sequence (DNA): TGTGCCAGCAGCTTAGTTATCCGGGGCGAGGAGACCCAGTACTTC. It is translated as CASSLVIRGEETQYF. Supplemented by reference TRBV7-9 and TRBJ2-5, the full variable domain reads DTGVSQNPRHKITKRGQNVTFRCDPISEHNRLYWYRQTLGQGPEFLTYFQNEAQLEKSRLLSDRFSAERPKGSFSTLEIQRTEQGDSAMYLCASSLVIRGEETQYFGPGTRLLVL.

This sequence joins TRBV7-2 and TRBJ2-6, with D hard to call. Germline V lookup: CDR1 SGHTA, CDR2 FQGNSA. The CDR3 has 16 amino acids. V lost 5 bases and J 0 bases, leaving 11 bases between the germline ends. In nucleotides, the CDR3 is TGTGCCAGCAGCGTCTACACGAGCTCTGGGGCCAACGTCCTGACTTTC. It translates to CASSVYTSSGANVLTF.

The chain has TRBV2 and TRBJ2-1; D possibly corresponds to TRBD2 (6 bases). Trimming took off 4 bases at V and 1 base at J, with 8 bases between the two ends. The germline V gene encodes CDR1 SNHLY and CDR2 FYNNEI. The CDR3 sequence is 14 residues long. The CDR3 loop is CASSVRDSYNEQFF. In DNA, the CDR3 is TGTGCCAGCAGTGTGCGGGATTCCTACAATGAGCAGTTCTTC.

The chain uses TRBV19 and TRBJ1-6, with no clear D. CDR3 length: 13 residues. Germline V gives CDR1 LNHDA, CDR2 SQIVND (reference sequence). The germline V and J ends were trimmed by 7 bases and 6 bases, with 10 bases remaining between them. The CDR3 bases are TGTGCCAGTAAAGAGTCTTCTAATTCACCCCTCCACTTT. Translated, it gives CASKESSNSPLHF.

The rearrangement uses TRBV29-1 and TRBJ1-2, with TRBD1 matching over 9 bases. This CDR3 has 12 residues. The V gene end was trimmed by 7 bases and the J gene end by 3 bases; junction bases not matched to a gene: 3. Germline CDR1 is SQVTM and CDR2 is ANQGSEA. This CDR3 is CSGTGDYYGYTF. The CDR3 region has the DNA TGCAGCGGGACAGGGGATTACTATGGCTACACCTTC.

This chain joins TRBV6-5 and TRBJ1-2; perhaps TRBD1 as D (6 bases). CDR3 length: 14 residues. Germline values: CDR1 MNHEY, CDR2 SVGAGI. V lost 2 bases, J lost 3 bases, and 10 bases lay in between. DNA of the CDR3: TGTGCCAGCAGTTACCGCCGACAGGACTATGGCTACACCTTC. Residues: CASSYRRQDYGYTF.

The chain carries TRBV2 and TRBJ2-7; no reliable D call. The length of the CDR3 is 12 residues. The germline V gene encodes CDR1 SNHLY and CDR2 FYNNEI. V lost 6 bases to trimming and J lost 6 bases, with 12 bases between them. In DNA form, the CDR3 reads TGTGCCAGCAGCGCTGACCCACTCGAGCAGTACTTC. Translation: CASSADPLEQYF.